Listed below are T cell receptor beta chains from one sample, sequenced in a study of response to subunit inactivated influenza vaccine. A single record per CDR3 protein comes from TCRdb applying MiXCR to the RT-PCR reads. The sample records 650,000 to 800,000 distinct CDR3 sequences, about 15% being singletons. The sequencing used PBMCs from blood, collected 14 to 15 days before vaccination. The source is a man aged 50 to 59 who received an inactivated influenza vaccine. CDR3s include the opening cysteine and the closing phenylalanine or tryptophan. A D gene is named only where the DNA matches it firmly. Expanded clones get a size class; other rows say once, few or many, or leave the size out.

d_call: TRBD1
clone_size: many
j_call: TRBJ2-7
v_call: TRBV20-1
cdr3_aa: CSASDRGYEQYF
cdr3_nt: TGCAGTGCTAGTGACAGGGGCTACGAGCAGTACTTC

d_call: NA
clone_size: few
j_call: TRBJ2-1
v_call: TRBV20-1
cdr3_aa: CSAREGLFNEQFF
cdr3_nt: TGCAGTGCTAGAGAGGGACTTTTCAATGAGCAGTTCTTC

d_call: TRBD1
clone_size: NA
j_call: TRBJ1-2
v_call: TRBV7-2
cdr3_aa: CASSLVQGADGYTF
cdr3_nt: TGTGCCAGCAGCTTAGTACAGGGGGCAGATGGCTACACCTTC

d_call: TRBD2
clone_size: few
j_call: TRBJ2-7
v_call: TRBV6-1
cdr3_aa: CASSAGASSYEQYF
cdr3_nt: TGTGCCAGCTCGGCGGGAGCTAGCTCCTACGAGCAGTACTTC

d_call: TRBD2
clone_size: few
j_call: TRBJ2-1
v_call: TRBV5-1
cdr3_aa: CASSLPLAGHYNEQFF
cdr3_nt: TGCGCCAGCAGCTTGCCCCTAGCGGGGCACTACAATGAGCAGTTCTTC

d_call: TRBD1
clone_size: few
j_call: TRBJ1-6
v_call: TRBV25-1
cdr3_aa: CASSESQQGAYNSPLHF
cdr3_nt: TGTGCCAGCAGTGAATCCCAACAGGGGGCTTATAATTCACCCCTCCACTTT

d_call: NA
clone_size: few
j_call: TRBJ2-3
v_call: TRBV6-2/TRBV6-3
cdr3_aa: CASRAGTRTDTQYF
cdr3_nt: TGTGCCAGCCGGGCGGGGACTCGCACAGATACGCAGTATTTT

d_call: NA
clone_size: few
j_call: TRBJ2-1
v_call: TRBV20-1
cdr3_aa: CSASPAYNEQFF
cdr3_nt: TGCAGTGCTAGTCCCGCCTACAATGAGCAGTTCTTC

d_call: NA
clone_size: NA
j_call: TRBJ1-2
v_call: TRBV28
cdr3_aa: CASSYLGTNYGYTF
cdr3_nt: TGTGCCAGCAGTTACTTAGGCACTAACTATGGCTACACCTTC

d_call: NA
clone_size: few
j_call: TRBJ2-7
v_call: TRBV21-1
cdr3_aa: CASSNFSNRGTYEQYF
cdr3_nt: TGTGCCAGCAGCAATTTTTCGAACAGGGGGACCTACGAGCAGTACTTC

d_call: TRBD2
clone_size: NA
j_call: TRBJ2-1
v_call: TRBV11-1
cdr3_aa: CASSQTSGRSGEQFF
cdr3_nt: TGTGCCAGCAGCCAGACTAGCGGGAGATCCGGTGAGCAGTTCTTC

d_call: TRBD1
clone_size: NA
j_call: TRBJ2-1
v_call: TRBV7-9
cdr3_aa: CASTTWRDRGSSYNEQFF
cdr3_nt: TGTGCCAGCACCACGTGGCGGGACAGGGGGAGCTCCTACAATGAGCAGTTCTTC

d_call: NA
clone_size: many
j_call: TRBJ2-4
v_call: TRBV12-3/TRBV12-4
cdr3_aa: CASSLAGKNIQYF
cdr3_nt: TGTGCCAGCAGTTTAGCAGGGAAGAACATTCAGTACTTC

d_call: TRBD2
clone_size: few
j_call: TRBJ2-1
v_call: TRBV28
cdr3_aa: CASRGGTSYNEQFF
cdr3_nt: TGTGCCAGCAGAGGCGGGACTAGCTACAATGAGCAGTTCTTC

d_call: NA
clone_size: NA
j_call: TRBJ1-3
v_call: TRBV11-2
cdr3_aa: CASSLASGNRDTIYF
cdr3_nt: TGTGCCAGCAGCTTAGCCTCCGGGAATCGGGACACCATATATTTT

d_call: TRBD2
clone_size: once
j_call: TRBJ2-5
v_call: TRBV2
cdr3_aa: CASRGVGSGNSETQYF
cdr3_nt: TGTGCCAGCAGGGGGGTTGGTAGCGGGAATTCGGAGACCCAGTACTTC

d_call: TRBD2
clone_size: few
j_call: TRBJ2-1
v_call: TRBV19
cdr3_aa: CASELAGWSEQFF
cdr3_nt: TGTGCCAGCGAACTAGCGGGATGGAGTGAGCAGTTCTTC

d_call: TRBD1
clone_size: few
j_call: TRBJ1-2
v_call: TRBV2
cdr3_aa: CASREGQGKYGYTF
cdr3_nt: TGTGCCAGCAGGGAAGGACAGGGAAAGTATGGCTACACCTTC

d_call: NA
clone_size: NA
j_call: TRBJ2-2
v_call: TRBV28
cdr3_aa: CASGYTGELFF
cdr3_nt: TGTGCCTCAGGGTACACCGGGGAGCTGTTTTTT

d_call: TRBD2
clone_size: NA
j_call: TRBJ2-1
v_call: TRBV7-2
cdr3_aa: CASSPSQRGIYNEQFF
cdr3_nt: TGTGCCAGCAGCCCGTCCCAGCGGGGGATTTACAATGAGCAGTTCTTC

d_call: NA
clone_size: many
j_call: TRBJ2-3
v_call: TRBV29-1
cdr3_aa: CSVEQGFDTPDTQYF
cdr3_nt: TGCAGCGTAGAGCAAGGGTTTGACACCCCAGATACGCAGTATTTT

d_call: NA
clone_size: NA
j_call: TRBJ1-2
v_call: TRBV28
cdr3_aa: CASIGWNYGYTF
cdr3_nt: TGTGCCAGCATCGGGTGGAACTATGGCTACACCTTC